Each of the 32 T cell receptor beta chains below was sequenced from the same sample in a study of T-cell reconstitution after alpha-beta-depleted transplantation in children. The TCRbeta library incorporated unique molecular identifiers. In TCRdb, the PCR reads were re-called with MiXCR into one record per CDR3 protein. The sample consists of a few hundred thousand distinct CDR3 sequences, roughly 15% of them appearing once. The source was PBMCs, mostly from graft donor cells, collected 360 days after TCRalphabeta/CD19-depleted stem cell transplant. These receptors all come from a boy in the first two years of life who had a stem cell transplant for Wiskott-Aldrich syndrome, so the T cells may come from the graft donor.

Only a few counts were recorded for this clonotype. The chain carries TRBV5-1 and TRBJ2-5; possibly TRBD2 for D (6 bases). Germline loops: CDR1 SGHRS, CDR2 YFSETQ. Trimming removed 0 bases from V and 1 base from J, with 7 bases in between. The CDR3 has 14 amino acids. The CDR3 here is CASSLDSGQETQYF. In DNA form, the CDR3 reads TGCGCCAGCAGCTTGGATAGCGGCCAAGAGACCCAGTACTTC.

This clonotype has ten or more counts. The chain is built from TRBV7-6 and TRBJ2-7; D perhaps matches TRBD1 (5 bases). V lost 3 bases, J lost 0 bases, and 15 bases lay in between. CDR1 and CDR2 from the germline V gene are SGHVS and FNYEAQ. The CDR3 sequence is 16 residues long. CDR3 sequence (DNA): TGTGCCAGCAGCTTTGAAGGGGCTAGGGGCTCCTACGAGCAGTACTTC. Its translation: CASSFEGARGSYEQYF.

V gene TRBV28 combines with J gene TRBJ2-3, with D unclear. This CDR3 contains 14 residues. Germline CDR1 is MDHEN and CDR2 is SYDVKM. V shed 3 bases and J shed 6 bases, with 13 bases lying between them. CDR3 region: CASSFRLLGDTQYF. CDR3 sequence (DNA): TGTGCCAGCAGTTTCCGACTCCTCGGTGATACGCAGTATTTT.

The chain joins TRBV6-4 to TRBJ2-6; TRBD1 agrees at 8 bases. CDR1 and CDR2 (germline): MRHNA, SNTAGT. The CDR3 length is 20 residues. Trimming at V came to 6 bases and at J to 3 bases, leaving 19 bases not matched to a gene. This CDR3 reads CASRGSWGQDPLHGANVLTF. As DNA, the CDR3 is TGTGCCAGCAGAGGCTCATGGGGACAGGATCCTCTCCATGGGGCCAACGTCCTGACTTTC.

J is TRBJ2-3 and V is TRBV27; D is possibly TRBD2 (6 bases). The germline V gene encodes CDR1 MNHEY and CDR2 SMNVEV (reference sequence). V was trimmed by 1 base and J by 0 bases, leaving 11 bases between them. The CDR3 has 16 amino acids. CDR3 sequence reads: CASSLWGDASTDTQYF. The CDR3 nucleotides are TGTGCCAGCAGTTTATGGGGGGATGCTAGCACAGATACGCAGTATTTT.

This chain uses TRBV30 with TRBJ2-2; D unresolved. This CDR3 spans 12 amino acids. CDR1 is GTSNPN and CDR2 is SVGIG in the germline V gene (reference sequence). V was cut by 3 bases and J by 0 bases, with 2 bases left in between. CDR3 DNA sequence: TGTGCCTGGAGACCGAACACCGGGGAGCTGTTTTTT. Encoded protein: CAWRPNTGELFF.

This clonotype was detected only a few times. This chain links TRBV10-3 with TRBJ2-4; 12 bases fit TRBD1. The ends lost 6 bases at V and 0 bases at J; junction bases unmatched: 6. The CDR3 contains 17 residues. The germline CDR1 and CDR2 sequences are ENHRY and SYGVKD. CDR3 nucleotide sequence: TGTGCCATCAGAGCCGGGACAGGGGGCGAAGCCAAAAACATTCAGTACTTC. This sequence encodes CAIRAGTGGEAKNIQYF.

This clonotype was seen a few times. V usage is TRBV2 and J usage is TRBJ2-7; tentative D call: TRBD2 (5 bases). The germline V gene has CDR1 SNHLY and CDR2 FYNNEI. The CDR3 is 16 residues long. The ends were cut back, 0 bases at V and 5 bases at J, with 17 bases in the middle. The CDR3 nucleotides read TGTGCCAGCAGTGAAGCCATGGTAGCCGGAGGAGACGAGCAGTACTTC. Encoded protein: CASSEAMVAGGDEQYF. Complete variable domain (other parts from reference TRBV2 and TRBJ2-7): EPEVTQTPSHQVTQMGQEVILRCVPISNHLYFYWYRQILGQKVEFLVSFYNNEISEKSEIFDDQFSVERPDGSNFTLKIRSTKLEDSAMYFCASSEAMVAGGDEQYFGPGTRLTVT.

There are many counts of this clonotype. CDR3 coding DNA: TGCGCCAGCAGTGCCGTCTCGATGAACAATGAGCAGTTCTTC. This translates into CASSAVSMNNEQFF. This chain joins TRBV10-2 and TRBJ2-1, with unresolved D. The V end was cut by 4 bases, the J end by 5 bases, with 12 bases between. Germline V gene lookup returns CDR1 WSHSY and CDR2 SAAADI. There are 14 residues in the CDR3.

The chain has TRBV29-1 and TRBJ2-1; tentatively, D is TRBD2 (6 bases). The CDR3 consists of 12 residues. Germline lookup yields CDR1 SQVTM and CDR2 ANQGSEA. CDR3 DNA: TGCGTTCATCGTCCGGGGGACAATGAGCAGTTCTTC. Translating gives CVHRPGDNEQFF.

The sample holds many counts of this clonotype. The V and J genes are TRBV21-1 and TRBJ2-4; the DNA was not compared with TRBD1, the D call given in the table. TRBV21-1 is a pseudogene segment. This CDR3 spans 14 amino acids. The CDR3 DNA is TGTGCCAGCAGCAAAGGACAGGGTAAAAACATTCAGTACTTC. Translating gives CASSKGQGKNIQYF.

The V call is TRBV7-9, the J call TRBJ2-7, with TRBD1 identical over 8 bases. CDR3 size: 16 residues. Germline V gives CDR1 SEHNR, CDR2 FQNEAQ (reference sequence). V lost 5 bases and J lost 2; bases outside the gene matches: 11. The CDR3, as DNA: TGTGCCAGCAGCCCTAGCTCCCGGACAGGGCCCTACGAGCAGTACTTC. Encoded protein: CASSPSSRTGPYEQYF. Complete variable domain (other parts from reference TRBV7-9 and TRBJ2-7): DTGVSQNPRHKITKRGQNVTFRCDPISEHNRLYWYRQTLGQGPEFLTYFQNEAQLEKSRLLSDRFSAERPKGSFSTLEIQRTEQGDSAMYLCASSPSSRTGPYEQYFGPGTRLTVT.

The rearrangement links TRBV24-1 to TRBJ2-1; the match to TRBD2 covers 7 bases. Germline V CDR1 and CDR2: KGHDR, SFDVKD. The CDR3 is 14 amino acids. The ends lost 3 bases at V and 8 bases at J; junction bases unmatched: 6. The CDR3 loop is CATSDPSGRDEQFF. CDR3 bases: TGTGCCACCAGTGATCCCTCGGGGAGGGATGAGCAGTTCTTC.

This sequence joins TRBV30 and TRBJ1-3; D is possibly TRBD1 (6 bases). V was pared by 0 bases and J by 0 bases, with 18 bases between. This CDR3 has 18 amino acids. Germline assignment: CDR1 GTSNPN and CDR2 SVGIG (reference sequence). CDR3 nucleotides: TGTGCCTGGAGTGTATGGACCGGGACACCAAGCTCTGGAAACACCATATATTTT. Translated, it gives CAWSVWTGTPSSGNTIYF.

The genes are TRBV4-2 and TRBJ2-1, with D tentatively TRBD2 (6 bases). CDR3 length equals 14 residues. Germline-derived CDR1 and CDR2 are LGHNA and YNFKEQ. The V end lost 1 base, the J end lost 8 bases, and 12 bases lay between the germline ends. CDR3 in amino acids: CASSQAGVFYEQFF. The DNA for the CDR3 is TGTGCCAGCAGCCAAGCGGGAGTATTCTATGAGCAGTTCTTC.

The chain combines TRBV18 with TRBJ2-2; 7 bases agree with TRBD2. Germline V lookup: CDR1 KGHSH, CDR2 LQKENI. There are 15 residues in the CDR3. J was trimmed by 4 bases and V by 5 bases; bases with no gene match: 7. The CDR3 DNA reads as TGTGCCAGCTCAAAAGCGGGGAAGCGCACCGGGGAGCTGTTTTTT. Residues: CASSKAGKRTGELFF.

This rearrangement joins TRBV29-1 to TRBJ1-2, with 7 nucleotides matching TRBD1. This CDR3 spans 13 amino acids. Germline values: CDR1 SQVTM, CDR2 ANQGSEA. The J segment lost 8 bases and the V segment lost 1 base, leaving 7 bases of the junction unmatched. This CDR3 reads CSVEVRTGGGYTF. CDR3 DNA sequence: TGCAGCGTTGAAGTAAGGACAGGAGGAGGCTACACCTTC. The full variable domain, its missing parts supplied by reference TRBV29-1 and TRBJ1-2, is SAVISQKPSRDICQRGTSLTIQCQVDSQVTMMFWYRQQPGQSLTLIATANQGSEATYESGFVIDKFPISRPNLTFSTLTVSNMSPEDSSIYLCSVEVRTGGGYTFGSGTRLTVV.

The chain combines TRBV7-2 with TRBJ2-7, with D maybe TRBD1 (6 bases). Germline V gene data show CDR1 as SGHTA and CDR2 as FQGNSA. With 10 bases removed from V and 2 bases from J, the gap between germline ends came to 12 bases. This CDR3 spans 12 amino acids. The CDR3 coding sequence is TGTGCCACCGGTAGGACAGCCTACGAGCAGTACTTC. It encodes CATGRTAYEQYF.

This chain uses TRBV4-3 with TRBJ2-7; no clear D gene. CDR3 length: 14 residues. The germline V gene encodes CDR1 LGHNA and CDR2 YSLEER. The ends were cut back, 1 base at V and 5 bases at J, with 12 bases in the middle. The CDR3 sequence is CASSQVLFRNEQYF. The DNA for the CDR3 is TGCGCCAGCAGCCAAGTCTTGTTTAGAAACGAGCAGTACTTC.

V gene TRBV2 combines with J gene TRBJ2-5; 12 bases line up with TRBD2. The V gene's germline CDR1 is SNHLY and CDR2 FYNNEI. J was trimmed by 5 bases and V by 9 bases; bases with no gene match: 4. This CDR3 contains 13 residues. The CDR3 bases are TGTGCCAGAGGACTAGCGGGAATGGAGACCCAGTACTTC. Its translation: CARGLAGMETQYF.

The chain couples TRBV27 to TRBJ2-7; D possibly corresponds to TRBD1 (6 bases). Germline V gene lookup returns CDR1 MNHEY and CDR2 SMNVEV (reference sequence). This CDR3 contains 14 residues. The germline V and J ends were trimmed by 1 base and 2 bases, with 9 bases remaining between them. DNA for the CDR3: TGTGCCAGCAGTTTATGGGGGCCCACCTACGAGCAGTACTTC. This encodes CASSLWGPTYEQYF.

The gene calls are TRBV10-3 and TRBJ2-1; TRBD2 matches 11 bases. CDR3 length: 17 residues. The V and J ends lost 2 bases and 7 bases, in that order; junction bases with no gene match: 10. Germline V CDR1 and CDR2: ENHRY, SYGVKD. DNA for the CDR3: TGTGCCATCAGTGAGAGGACTAGCGGGCATCTCCCAAATGAGCAGTTCTTC. Its protein product is CAISERTSGHLPNEQFF.

V usage is TRBV9 and J usage is TRBJ1-4; D might be TRBD1 (6 bases). Germline V CDR1 and CDR2: SGDLS, YYNGEE. The CDR3 has 15 residues. V lost 5 bases and J 5 bases, leaving 16 bases between the germline ends. Here the CDR3 DNA reads TGTGCCAGCAGTCCAGACCTGGGGGCAAATGAAAAACTGTTTTTT. This codes for CASSPDLGANEKLFF.

This chain connects TRBV12-3 or TRBV12-4 to TRBJ2-2; 12 nucleotides align to TRBD2. The V segment lost 1 base and the J segment 8 bases; nucleotides outside the gene matches: 14. CDR3 size: 19 residues. The CDR3 region is CASSLESRWLAGGTGELFF. DNA of the CDR3: TGTGCCAGCAGTTTAGAATCGCGTTGGCTAGCGGGGGGGACTGGGGAGCTGTTTTTT.

There are a few counts of this clonotype. V usage is TRBV7-9 and J usage is TRBJ2-1; TRBD1 might be the D (5 bases). The CDR3 is 15 amino acids. From germline, CDR1 is SEHNR and CDR2 FQNEAQ (reference sequence). Trimming removed 2 bases at V and 5 bases at J, with 13 bases between. In DNA, the CDR3 is TGTGCCAGCAGCTTAATGGGTCAGGGCAACAATGAGCAGTTCTTC. Translating gives CASSLMGQGNNEQFF.

This clonotype was seen at least ten times. The rearrangement joins TRBV12-3 or TRBV12-4 to TRBJ1-1; the D is unclear. Trimming removed 2 bases from V and 1 base from J, with 5 bases in between. This CDR3 spans 13 amino acids. The CDR3 loop is CASSLKRNTEAFF. DNA for the CDR3: TGTGCCAGCAGTTTAAAGCGGAACACTGAAGCTTTCTTT.

This clonotype was detected ten times or more. CDR3 in DNA: TGCGCCAGCAGCTTTGGAGATCGGCCGTACGAGCAGTACTTC. Translated, it gives CASSFGDRPYEQYF. The chain combines TRBV5-1 with TRBJ2-7; D remains unclear. The CDR3 consists of 14 residues. The germline CDR1 and CDR2 sequences are SGHRS and YFSETQ. V was trimmed by 2 bases and J by 4 bases, leaving 13 bases between them.

This clonotype showed up just a few times. The rearrangement links TRBV29-1 to TRBJ2-7, with 12 bases aligning to TRBD2. CDR3 length: 14 amino acids. Per the germline V gene, CDR1 is SQVTM and CDR2 is ANQGSEA. J was trimmed by 2 bases and V by 7 bases; bases with no gene match: 6. CDR3 region: CSALTSGSTYEQYF. CDR3 coding DNA: TGCAGCGCTCTGACTAGCGGGAGCACCTACGAGCAGTACTTC.

This chain uses TRBV12-3 or TRBV12-4 with TRBJ2-3; TRBD1 matches at 10 bases. This CDR3 contains 15 residues. The junction had 8 bases not matched to a gene; V was cut back by 6 bases and J by 5 bases. DNA for the CDR3: TGTGCCAGCAGCCCACGACAGGGGGCCGGAGATACGCAGTATTTT. Translating gives CASSPRQGAGDTQYF.

This clonotype has more than one count but fewer than ten. One end of the junction varies from germline; a read error may be responsible. The chain couples TRBV2 to TRBJ1-6, with D possibly TRBD1 on 6 matching bases. The V gene's germline CDR1 is SNHLY and CDR2 FYNNEI. The CDR3 has 14 amino acids. CDR3 in amino acids: CASHRDGGIPPLHF. The DNA for the CDR3 is TGTGCCAGCCACAGGGACGGCGGAATCCCACCGCTCCACTTT. Full variable domain (outside the CDR3, taken from reference TRBV2 and TRBJ1-6): EPEVTQTPSHQVTQMGQEVILRCVPISNHLYFYWYRQILGQKVEFLVSFYNNEISEKSEIFDDQFSVERPDGSNFTLKIRSTKLEDSAMYFCASHRDGGIPPLHFGNGTRLTVT.

This chain links TRBV7-9 with TRBJ1-6; no clear D. This CDR3 region has 12 residues. The ends were cut back, 5 bases at V and 11 bases at J, with 10 bases in the middle. CDR1 is SEHNR and CDR2 is FQNEAQ in the germline V gene (reference sequence). This CDR3 is CASSPDLAPLHF. For the CDR3, the DNA is TGTGCCAGCAGCCCAGACCTGGCACCCCTCCACTTT. Variable domain in full (rest from reference TRBV7-9 and TRBJ1-6): DTGVSQNPRHKITKRGQNVTFRCDPISEHNRLYWYRQTLGQGPEFLTYFQNEAQLEKSRLLSDRFSAERPKGSFSTLEIQRTEQGDSAMYLCASSPDLAPLHFGNGTRLTVT.

The rearrangement joins TRBV7-8 to TRBJ2-2; 7 bases align to TRBD2. The trim removed 1 base at V and 3 bases at J, leaving 11 bases unmatched. Germline CDR1 reads SGHVS; CDR2 reads FQNEAQ. The CDR3 is 18 amino acids. The CDR3 is CASSLGWWRGLHTGELFF. Here the CDR3 DNA reads TGTGCCAGCAGCTTAGGTTGGTGGAGGGGACTACACACCGGGGAGCTGTTTTTT.